This section outlines one T cell receptor (beta chain) sequence together with its context. Generated by immunoSEQ multiplex PCR, the TCRdb table keeps only in-frame clones and is missing some. This table holds some 37,000 clones, roughly 82% found once. The data were taken from a study of OX40 agonist ivuxolimab in advanced cancers. Study summary: Patients were dosed intravenously with ivuxolimab at 0.01 to 10 mg/kg every 2 weeks.

V shed 5 bases and J 4 bases; nucleotides not matched to a gene: 12. The CDR3 sequence is 16 residues long. Germline values: CDR1 SGHDT, CDR2 YYEEEE. V usage is TRBV5-6 and J usage is TRBJ2-5, with 9 bases identical to TRBD2. This sample comprised CD4+ or CD8+ T cells sorted from blood, obtained in a trial of the OX40 agonist ivuxolimab. The receptor's source is an adult with an advanced solid tumor such as melanoma, head and neck, liver or kidney cancer. The CDR3 protein is CASSVAGVPGGETQYF. The DNA for the CDR3 is TGTGCCAGCAGTGTAGCGGGAGTTCCAGGTGGAGAGACCCAGTACTTC.